Each of the 14 T cell receptor beta chains below was sequenced from the same sample in a study of neurological immune-mediated disorders. MiXCR, applied by TCRdb to the 5' RACE reads, yields one record per CDR3 protein. Of 100,000 or so distinct CDR3 sequences in the sample, roughly 4% were seen once. The sequencing sample was made of PBMCs. The receptors originated from a woman younger than 35 with multiple sclerosis.

This clonotype was counted many times. This chain connects TRBV12-3 or TRBV12-4 to TRBJ2-3; D not resolved. Trimming removed 3 bases at V and 0 bases at J, with 10 bases between. The CDR3 is made up of 15 amino acids. The CDR3 coding sequence is TGTGCCAGCAGTTTTTTCGCTCTTAGCACAGATACGCAGTATTTT. This gives the protein CASSFFALSTDTQYF.

This clonotype was detected ten times or more. The chain uses TRBV15 and TRBJ2-5, with 8 nucleotides matching TRBD1. The length of the CDR3 is 14 residues. V was clipped by 3 bases and J by 2 bases; unmatched bases: 2. Germline V CDR1 and CDR2: LNHNV, YYDKDF (reference sequence). The CDR3 nucleotides read TGTGCCACCAGCAGGGACAGGGCTCAAGAGACCCAGTACTTC. It encodes CATSRDRAQETQYF.

This clonotype has just a few counts. The chain links TRBV27 to TRBJ2-1, with 10 bases that match TRBD2. Germline lookup yields CDR1 MNHEY and CDR2 SMNVEV (reference sequence). J lost 3 bases, V lost 3 bases, and 2 bases had no gene match. The CDR3 runs to 15 residues. The CDR3 here is CASSFSGGNYNEQFF. In DNA, the CDR3 is TGTGCCAGCAGTTTTAGCGGGGGGAACTACAATGAGCAGTTCTTC.

This clonotype was seen ten or more times. The rearrangement uses TRBV28 and TRBJ2-1, with 12 bases lining up with TRBD2. Trimming at V came to 4 bases and at J to 0 bases, leaving 4 bases not matched to a gene. The V gene's germline CDR1 is MDHEN and CDR2 SYDVKM. The CDR3 sequence is 17 residues long. CDR3 in DNA: TGTGCCAGCAGTTCTACTAGCGGGGGGAGCTCCTACAATGAGCAGTTCTTC. Its translation is CASSSTSGGSSYNEQFF.

This clonotype was seen repeatedly, ten times or more. J is TRBJ2-1 and V is TRBV20-1; TRBD2 is a possible D gene (6 bases). The V and J ends lost 6 bases and 3 bases respectively, with 12 bases between them. This CDR3 is 13 amino acids long. Germline V gene lookup returns CDR1 DFQATT and CDR2 SNEGSKA (reference sequence). The CDR3 region is CSALRLDYNEQFF. CDR3 nucleotides: TGCAGTGCCCTTCGACTAGACTACAATGAGCAGTTCTTC.

At least ten counts were recorded for this clonotype. The chain employs TRBV5-1 and TRBJ2-5, with D perhaps assigned TRBD1 or TRBD2 (5 bases each). Trimming pared 4 bases from V and 2 bases from J, leaving 15 bases between. CDR3 length: 15 residues. Germline lookup yields CDR1 SGHRS and CDR2 YFSETQ. The chain's CDR3 is CASSPGANSQETQYF. Here the CDR3 DNA reads TGCGCCAGCAGCCCCGGGGCGAACTCTCAAGAGACCCAGTACTTC. Full variable domain (missing parts from reference TRBV5-1 and TRBJ2-5): KAGVTQTPRYLIKTRGQQVTLSCSPISGHRSVSWYQQTPGQGLQFLFEYFSETQRNKGNFPGRFSGRQFSNSRSEMNVSTLELGDSALYLCASSPGANSQETQYFGPGTRLLVL.

V gene TRBV5-1 combines with J gene TRBJ1-2; no clear D. Germline assignment: CDR1 SGHRS and CDR2 YFSETQ. The ends were cut back, 5 bases at V and 2 bases at J, with 13 bases in the middle. This CDR3 region has 14 residues. CDR3 loop: CASRTLTGNYGYTF. CDR3 nucleotides: TGCGCCAGCAGGACTCTCACGGGGAACTATGGCTACACCTTC.

This clonotype was observed a few times. This chain connects TRBV7-9 to TRBJ1-2; 7 nucleotides agree with TRBD1. The CDR3 runs 15 residues. Germline lookup yields CDR1 SEHNR and CDR2 FQNEAQ (reference sequence). The junction had 13 bases not matched to a gene; V was cut back by 5 bases and J by 7 bases. This CDR3 reads CASSRDAGGRFGYTF. The CDR3 region has the DNA TGTGCCAGCAGCCGCGATGCAGGGGGAAGGTTTGGCTACACCTTC.

This clonotype was detected many times. The chain recombines TRBV18 with TRBJ2-7; 8 bases are a match to TRBD1. The CDR3 runs 15 residues. J gave up 0 bases and V 1 base, and 2 bases lay outside the gene matches. Germline V gives CDR1 KGHSH, CDR2 LQKENI. CDR3 residues: CASSPHRGDSYEQYF. In DNA form, the CDR3 reads TGTGCCAGCTCACCACACAGGGGGGACTCCTACGAGCAGTACTTC.

This clonotype has a count of ten or more. The J gene is TRBJ2-1, the V gene TRBV6-1; D gene unclear. The ends were cut back, 3 bases at V and 5 bases at J, with 5 bases in the middle. This CDR3 region has 12 residues. Germline CDR1 is MNHNS and CDR2 is SASEGT. CDR3: CASSDSDNEQFF. The CDR3 nucleotides are TGTGCCAGCAGTGATTCCGACAATGAGCAGTTCTTC.

This clonotype was seen only a few times. The J gene is TRBJ2-3, the V gene TRBV18; either TRBD1 or TRBD2 may supply D (6 bases each). The CDR3 has 14 residues. The V and J ends lost 6 bases and 3 bases respectively, with 13 bases between them. Germline CDR1 KGHSH, CDR2 LQKENI. CDR3 coding DNA: TGTGCCAGCTCCCTAGGGGGGCCGACAGATACGCAGTATTTT. Translation: CASSLGGPTDTQYF.

This clonotype occurred many times. The chain has TRBV7-6 and TRBJ2-1, with D maybe TRBD2 (6 bases). V lost 1 base and J 9 bases, leaving 22 bases between the germline ends. The CDR3 spans 17 residues. Germline lookup yields CDR1 SGHVS and CDR2 FNYEAQ. DNA for the CDR3: TGTGCCAGCAGCTTAGGTGGAGGCGGGATGGCATTCGGTGAGCAGTTCTTC. This sequence encodes CASSLGGGGMAFGEQFF.

This clonotype was recorded at least ten times. This chain uses TRBV7-2 with TRBJ2-2; TRBD2 matches at 11 bases. V trimming: 0 bases; J trimming: 4 bases; junction bases outside the gene matches: 10. Per germline, CDR1 SGHTA and CDR2 FQGNSA. This CDR3 comprises 19 residues. In DNA form, the CDR3 reads TGTGCCAGCAGCTTAGCGGCCCCTCCTAGCGGGGGGTTCACCGGGGAGCTGTTTTTT. Its translation is CASSLAAPPSGGFTGELFF.

Many counts were recorded for this clonotype. V and J are TRBV7-9 and TRBJ1-4; D ambiguous. Germline CDR1 reads SEHNR; CDR2 reads FQNEAQ (reference sequence). Trimming pared 5 bases from V and 7 bases from J, leaving 8 bases between. The CDR3 length is 12 residues. CDR3 bases: TGTGCCAGCAGCCCCCCGGGTGAAAAACTGTTTTTT. Translation gives CASSPPGEKLFF.